The 28 T cell receptor beta chains in this list originate from one sample, sequenced in a study of shared clonotypes between healthy human individuals. Sequencing was performed with immunoSEQ multiplex PCR; in TCRdb, only in-frame clones are kept and a portion is missing. The sample lists roughly 1,100,000 clones, around four fifths occurring once. Sequencing was carried out using memory CD4+ T cells sorted from blood. Indicated subset: CD45RA-negative fraction. The receptors derive from a man younger than 30 in good health.

The V and J genes are TRBV5-1 and TRBJ1-6; 7 bases map to TRBD1. This CDR3 is 14 amino acids long. The V gene's germline CDR1 is SGHRS and CDR2 YFSETQ. With V trimmed by 6 bases and J by 6 bases, 6 bases remained unmatched. The CDR3 DNA sequence: TGCGCCAGCACCAAACGGGACAGTAATTCACCCCTCCACTTT. This gives the protein CASTKRDSNSPLHF. Based on the CDR3 plus reference TRBV5-1 and TRBJ1-6, the full variable domain is KAGVTQTPRYLIKTRGQQVTLSCSPISGHRSVSWYQQTPGQGLQFLFEYFSETQRNKGNFPGRFSGRQFSNSRSEMNVSTLELGDSALYLCASTKRDSNSPLHFGNGTRLTVT.

The rearrangement uses TRBV28 and TRBJ2-7; D is possibly TRBD2 (5 bases). There are 13 residues in the CDR3. Trimming took off 2 bases at V and 3 bases at J, with 8 bases between the two ends. Germline CDR1 MDHEN, CDR2 SYDVKM. The CDR3 DNA is TGTGCCAGCAGTTTAACGAGGGACTACGAGCAGTACTTC. Protein: CASSLTRDYEQYF.

The chain couples TRBV10-1 to TRBJ2-2; 12 bases align to TRBD2. Per the germline V gene, CDR1 is WNHNN and CDR2 is SYGVQD (reference sequence). This CDR3 region has 14 residues. The V gene end was trimmed by 5 bases and the J gene end by 5 bases; junction bases not matched to a gene: 0. The CDR3 DNA reads TGCGCCAGCAGTACTAGCGGGAGGACCGGGGAGCTGTTTTTT. Translated, it gives CASSTSGRTGELFF.

The rearrangement uses TRBV7-9 and TRBJ2-7, with TRBD2 matching 7 bases. V lost 5 bases to trimming and J lost 5 bases; unmatched junction nucleotides: 12. The germline CDR1 and CDR2 sequences are SEHNR and FQNEAQ (reference sequence). CDR3 size: 15 residues. The CDR3 DNA reads as TGTGCCAGCAGCCCCAACGTGGGCGGGAGCAACGAGCAGTACTTC. Protein sequence: CASSPNVGGSNEQYF.

This sequence joins TRBV7-9 and TRBJ2-1; D may correspond to TRBD1 or TRBD2 (6 bases each). Germline V lookup: CDR1 SEHNR, CDR2 FQNEAQ (reference sequence). The ends were cut back, 7 bases at V and 0 bases at J, with 13 bases in the middle. The CDR3 is 15 residues long. CDR3 sequence: CASIRGGGSYNEQFF. The CDR3, as DNA: TGTGCCAGCATCAGAGGAGGGGGCTCCTACAATGAGCAGTTCTTC.

This chain connects TRBV11-2 to TRBJ1-6; 10 nucleotides align to TRBD1. The germline CDR1 and CDR2 sequences are SGHAT and FQNNGV. There are 15 residues in the CDR3. J gave up 8 bases and V 5 bases, and 6 bases lay outside the gene matches. This chain's CDR3 is CASSTRQGADSPLHF. The CDR3 nucleotides read TGTGCCAGCAGCACAAGACAGGGGGCCGATTCACCCCTCCACTTT.

This clone was counted only a few times. V is TRBV19 and J is TRBJ2-2; 8 bases map to TRBD1. After removal of 7 bases from V and 6 bases from J, the junction contained 4 bases not matched to a gene. The length of the CDR3 is 13 residues. CDR1 LNHDA and CDR2 SQIVND come from the germline V gene (reference sequence). DNA of the CDR3: TGTGCCAGTACAGGCAGGGGGCCCGGGGAGCTGTTTTTT. It translates to CASTGRGPGELFF.

The chain employs TRBV11-2 and TRBJ2-1, with a possible D match to TRBD2 (6 bases). There are 13 residues in the CDR3. The germline V gene has CDR1 SGHAT and CDR2 FQNNGV. The V and J ends lost 5 bases and 15 bases respectively, with 20 bases between them. The CDR3 reads CASSTGLHGGPFF. The CDR3 region has the DNA TGTGCCAGCAGCACGGGACTCCACGGAGGGCCGTTCTTC.

This chain uses TRBV11-3 with TRBJ2-7; D perhaps matches TRBD1 (5 bases). V dropped 1 base and J dropped 6 bases, with 10 bases sitting between them. Germline V gives CDR1 SGHNT, CDR2 YENEEA. The CDR3 covers 13 residues. The CDR3 here is CASSLGARGEQYF. CDR3 DNA: TGTGCCAGCAGCTTAGGGGCTAGGGGCGAGCAGTACTTC.

This chain connects TRBV29-1 to TRBJ2-4; the D gene is possibly TRBD2 (6 bases). V lost 7 bases, J lost 0 bases, and 10 bases lay in between. Per germline, CDR1 SQVTM and CDR2 ANQGSEA. CDR3 length: 13 amino acids. Here the CDR3 reads CSAGDGAKNIQYF. In DNA form, the CDR3 reads TGCAGCGCGGGGGACGGAGCCAAAAACATTCAGTACTTC. Filled out from reference TRBV29-1 and TRBJ2-4, the complete variable domain reads SAVISQKPSRDICQRGTSLTIQCQVDSQVTMMFWYRQQPGQSLTLIATANQGSEATYESGFVIDKFPISRPNLTFSTLTVSNMSPEDSSIYLCSAGDGAKNIQYFGAGTRLSVL.

This sequence joins TRBV7-3 and TRBJ1-6; 7 nucleotides align to TRBD1. Germline V gene data show CDR1 as SGHTA and CDR2 as FQGTGA. The CDR3 loop spans 13 amino acids. With 5 bases clipped from V and 15 bases from J, the junction kept 10 bases outside the gene matches. CDR3 amino acids: CASSNRQGFRLHF. CDR3 in DNA: TGTGCCAGCAGCAACCGACAGGGCTTCCGCCTCCACTTT.

The chain combines TRBV6-1 with TRBJ1-5, with TRBD1 matching 7 bases. This CDR3 is built from 14 residues. Trimming cost V 8 bases and J 1 base; bases outside gene matches: 5. Germline CDR1 and CDR2: MNHNS and SASEGT. CDR3 in amino acids: CASLGTASNQPQHF. The CDR3 DNA reads as TGTGCCAGCCTCGGGACAGCCAGCAATCAGCCCCAGCATTTT.

Worth noting for this clone: Other nucleotide sequences in the sample specify the same CDR3. This chain joins TRBV18 and TRBJ2-5, with D maybe TRBD1 (5 bases). V was shortened by 0 bases and J by 2 bases, with 7 bases between the two germline ends. The CDR3 runs to 14 residues. The germline V gene has CDR1 KGHSH and CDR2 LQKENI. The chain's CDR3 is CASSPPGQQETQYF. The CDR3 DNA sequence: TGTGCCAGCTCACCACCGGGGCAGCAAGAGACCCAGTACTTC.

The chain is built from TRBV4-1 and TRBJ2-1, with 8 bases lining up with TRBD2. V trimming: 3 bases; J trimming: 13 bases; junction bases outside the gene matches: 8. Germline assignment: CDR1 MGHRA and CDR2 YSYEKL. There are 13 residues in the CDR3. CDR3 DNA sequence: TGCGCCAGCAGCCAGGGACTAGATAGGGAACAGTTCTTC. Translation: CASSQGLDREQFF.

The chain joins TRBV14 to TRBJ2-3, with 9 bases aligning to TRBD2. With 3 bases clipped from V and 6 bases from J, the junction kept 13 bases outside the gene matches. CDR1 is SGHDN and CDR2 is FVKESK in the germline V gene. The CDR3 is made up of 17 amino acids. The CDR3 DNA is TGTGCCAGCAGCCAGCGGGGGCGGGAGGGGAGTGACGATACGCAGTATTTT. It is translated as CASSQRGREGSDDTQYF.

This clone was observed a few times. V and J are TRBV29-1 and TRBJ1-1; D is ambiguous. CDR3 length equals 13 residues. Germline V gene lookup returns CDR1 SQVTM and CDR2 ANQGSEA. Trimming cost V 4 bases and J 5 bases, with 14 bases left between them. The CDR3 DNA is TGCAGCGTTGCGGGCGATGTTTTGACTGAAGCTTTCTTT. The encoded protein is CSVAGDVLTEAFF. Using reference TRBV29-1 and TRBJ1-1 for the parts outside the CDR3, the full variable domain is SAVISQKPSRDICQRGTSLTIQCQVDSQVTMMFWYRQQPGQSLTLIATANQGSEATYESGFVIDKFPISRPNLTFSTLTVSNMSPEDSSIYLCSVAGDVLTEAFFGQGTRLTVV.

The CDR3 coding sequence is TGCGCCAGCAGCTTGGTCAGTTCTCTAGAGACCCAGTACTTC. It codes for CASSLVSSLETQYF. The J gene is TRBJ2-5, the V gene TRBV5-1; D unresolved. The V gene lost 0 bases and the J gene lost 4 bases, with 10 bases spanning the gap. The CDR3 is 14 residues long. Germline V gene data show CDR1 as SGHRS and CDR2 as YFSETQ. Full variable domain (remainder filled in from reference TRBV5-1 and TRBJ2-5): KAGVTQTPRYLIKTRGQQVTLSCSPISGHRSVSWYQQTPGQGLQFLFEYFSETQRNKGNFPGRFSGRQFSNSRSEMNVSTLELGDSALYLCASSLVSSLETQYFGPGTRLLVL.

This clone was counted once. The chain carries TRBV9 and TRBJ1-1; D is possibly TRBD1 (6 bases). Trimming took off 3 bases at V and 0 bases at J, with 12 bases between the two ends. Looked up from germline, CDR1 is SGDLS and CDR2 is YYNGEE. The CDR3 runs to 15 residues. The CDR3 sequence: CASSAPGHMNTEAFF. The CDR3 bases are TGTGCCAGCAGCGCACCGGGACACATGAACACTGAAGCTTTCTTT.

V gene TRBV5-1 combines with J gene TRBJ2-2; 11 bases are a match to TRBD1. The CDR3 is 16 amino acids. V was clipped by 3 bases and J by 7 bases; unmatched bases: 8. Germline CDR1 reads SGHRS; CDR2 reads YFSETQ. CDR3: CASSSGQGASGGELFF. The CDR3 DNA sequence: TGCGCCAGCAGCTCTGGACAGGGGGCTTCGGGCGGGGAGCTGTTTTTT.

The chain couples TRBV10-1 to TRBJ2-7, with no clear D. Trimming shortened V by 6 bases and J by 3 bases, and 9 bases separated the two germline ends. The CDR3 contains 12 residues. CDR1 and CDR2 (germline): WNHNN, SYGVQD (reference sequence). CDR3 in DNA: TGCGCCAGCAGCGGAGCCAGCTACGAGCAGTACTTC. This encodes CASSGASYEQYF.

The chain employs TRBV4-1 and TRBJ1-4; D is undetermined. Trimming removed 3 bases from V and 12 bases from J, with 14 bases in between. The CDR3 extends over 13 amino acids. The germline V gene has CDR1 MGHRA and CDR2 YSYEKL. The CDR3 sequence is CASSQLGLRELFF. DNA of the CDR3: TGCGCCAGCAGCCAGTTAGGCTTAAGGGAACTGTTTTTT.

This chain connects TRBV7-8 to TRBJ2-3, with 7 bases matching TRBD1. Germline CDR1 is SGHVS and CDR2 is FQNEAQ. The junction had 4 bases not matched to a gene; V was cut back by 1 base and J by 3 bases. The CDR3 extends over 15 amino acids. The CDR3 DNA is TGTGCCAGCAGCTTAGAGGGGGCGCGGACAGATACGCAGTATTTT. It specifies CASSLEGARTDTQYF.

This rearrangement joins TRBV11-2 to TRBJ2-4; 9 bases match TRBD1. V lost 4 bases, J lost 16 bases, and 11 bases stayed unmatched. The CDR3 covers 13 residues. Germline loops: CDR1 SGHAT, CDR2 FQNNGV. CDR3 DNA: TGTGCCAGCAGCTCCCCAGGGACAGGGAGGAGATACTTC. Translating it yields CASSSPGTGRRYF.

The sample holds a few counts of this clone. The gene calls are TRBV7-9 and TRBJ2-4; maybe TRBD2 (6 bases). CDR1 and CDR2 (germline): SEHNR, FQNEAQ (reference sequence). V was trimmed by 1 base and J by 5 bases, leaving 12 bases between them. The CDR3 length is 15 residues. CDR3 amino acids: CASSLDRGGQNIQYF. DNA for the CDR3: TGTGCCAGCAGCTTAGATCGGGGAGGCCAAAACATTCAGTACTTC.

The genes are TRBV29-1 and TRBJ2-5; no clear D. Germline V gene lookup returns CDR1 SQVTM and CDR2 ANQGSEA. CDR3 length equals 16 residues. V lost 0 bases, J lost 0 bases, and 14 bases lay in between. The CDR3 reads CSVEDVGGRYQETQYF. CDR3 DNA sequence: TGCAGCGTTGAAGACGTGGGCGGAAGGTACCAAGAGACCCAGTACTTC.

This clone was observed a handful of times. V and J are TRBV18 and TRBJ1-5, with TRBD1 matching 8 bases. This CDR3 is built from 15 residues. Germline assignment: CDR1 KGHSH and CDR2 LQKENI. With 5 bases clipped from V and 4 bases from J, the junction kept 7 bases outside the gene matches. The CDR3, as DNA: TGTGCCAGCTCAGAAGGGACAGGTCAAAATCAGCCCCAGCATTTT. Translating it yields CASSEGTGQNQPQHF. The full variable domain, completed using reference TRBV18 and TRBJ1-5, is NAGVMQNPRHLVRRRGQEARLRCSPMKGHSHVYWYRQLPEEGLKFMVYLQKENIIDESGMPKERFSAEFPKEGPSILRIQQVVRGDSAAYFCASSEGTGQNQPQHFGDGTRLSIL.

The sample holds a few counts of this clone. This chain links TRBV6-1 with TRBJ1-5; 10 bases are a match to TRBD1. The V gene's germline CDR1 is MNHNS and CDR2 SASEGT. The CDR3 loop spans 15 amino acids. The junction had 3 bases not matched to a gene; V was cut back by 6 bases and J by 1 base. The CDR3 coding sequence is TGTGCCAGCAGGCCGGGACAGGGGAGCAATCAGCCCCAGCATTTT. Its translation: CASRPGQGSNQPQHF.

Remarks on this clone: Different DNA sequences within this sample yield the same CDR3. The chain links TRBV6-5 to TRBJ2-5; D is unresolved. The CDR3 length is 13 residues. Germline CDR1 is MNHEY and CDR2 is SVGAGI. Trimming pared 2 bases from V and 5 bases from J, leaving 9 bases between. CDR3 amino acids: CASSYGVRETQYF. CDR3 DNA: TGTGCCAGCAGTTACGGGGTCCGGGAGACCCAGTACTTC.